The 17 T cell receptor beta chains presented below share a single source sample, sequenced in a study of PD-1 blockade in classical Hodgkin lymphoma. Specified time point: cycle 4 day 1 (C4D1), after more than five weeks of nivolumab. Each of the patients experienced relapse following autologous stem cell transplantation, and their brentuximab vedotin exposure differed. Profiling relied on immunoSEQ multiplex PCR, and the TCRdb table lists in-frame clones only, not all of them. The data hold 85,000 to 90,000 clones, with 90% observed a single time. Sample: peripheral blood mononuclear cells (PBMCs), taken before the fourth cycle of nivolumab. The receptors stem from a human donor with classical Hodgkin lymphoma.

The chain is built from TRBV10-3 and TRBJ2-3; unclear D gene. The germline V and J ends were trimmed by 3 bases and 2 bases, with 3 bases remaining between them. Germline V gene sequence: CDR1 ENHRY, CDR2 SYGVKD. The CDR3 has 12 residues. The CDR3 spells CAISDNTDTQYF. For the CDR3, the DNA is TGTGCCATCAGTGACAACACAGATACGCAGTATTTT.

V and J are TRBV19 and TRBJ1-1; 7 bases fit TRBD1. The ends lost 5 bases at V and 1 base at J; junction bases unmatched: 7. This CDR3 comprises 15 residues. Looked up from germline, CDR1 is LNHDA and CDR2 is SQIVND (reference sequence). This CDR3 is CASSATGARNTEAFF. CDR3 sequence (DNA): TGTGCCAGTAGTGCAACAGGGGCGCGGAACACTGAAGCTTTCTTT.

This rearrangement joins TRBV15 to TRBJ2-3, with a tentative D call TRBD1 (6 bases). The CDR3 runs to 17 residues. Germline CDR1 reads LNHNV; CDR2 reads YYDKDF (reference sequence). Between the trimmed V and J ends, which lost 0 bases and 2 bases, there was a span of 15 bases. The CDR3 sequence is CATSRDLGQWDTDTQYF. CDR3 coding DNA: TGTGCCACCAGCAGAGATTTAGGACAGTGGGACACAGATACGCAGTATTTT.

Note on this clone: This likely stems from a read error, as it lies one base from a far larger clone. The chain recombines TRBV2 with TRBJ1-2; 8 positions match TRBD1. Germline V lookup: CDR1 SNHLY, CDR2 FYNNEI. V shed 4 bases and J 2 bases; nucleotides not matched to a gene: 0. The CDR3 sequence is 13 residues long. DNA for the CDR3: TGTGCCAGCAGTGGGGACAGGAACTATGGCTACACCTTC. Translated: CASSGDRNYGYTF.

This clone was seen a single time. This chain uses TRBV9 with TRBJ1-4; D is perhaps TRBD1 (5 bases). Germline V gene lookup returns CDR1 SGDLS and CDR2 YYNGEE. The CDR3 runs 15 residues. V was cut by 0 bases and J by 8 bases, with 14 bases left in between. The CDR3 here is CASSVDGTEGEKLFF. CDR3 DNA: TGTGCCAGCAGCGTAGATGGGACGGAGGGGGAAAAACTGTTTTTT.

CDR3 DNA sequence: TGTGCCAGCAGTTTTATCGGGGCGGGCACCGGGGAGCTGTTTTTT. Amino acid sequence: CASSFIGAGTGELFF. The chain joins TRBV27 to TRBJ2-2; D might be TRBD1 or TRBD2, each matching 5 bases. The CDR3 covers 15 residues. Germline CDR1 and CDR2: MNHEY and SMNVEV (reference sequence). V lost 3 bases to trimming and J lost 4 bases, with 12 bases between them.

The chain has TRBV5-1 and TRBJ2-1; TRBD2 aligns across 15 bases. The CDR3 is 15 amino acids. CDR1 is SGHRS, CDR2 YFSETQ, per germline. Losses at the gene ends were 4 bases for V and 7 bases for J; bases not matched to a gene: 3. Here the CDR3 DNA reads TGCGCCAGCAGCCCCGGACTAGCGGGGGGGAATGAGCAGTTCTTC. Its protein is CASSPGLAGGNEQFF.

The chain links TRBV30 to TRBJ1-4, with D hard to call. Germline CDR1 and CDR2: GTSNPN and SVGIG (reference sequence). The CDR3 sequence is 11 residues long. Deletions cut 0 bases from V and 8 bases from J, with 4 bases between. CDR3 coding DNA: TGTGCCTGGAGTGTACCGGAAAAACTGTTTTTT. Its translation: CAWSVPEKLFF.

The CDR3 bases are TGTGCCAGCAGTGATTCCGTCCCTGAGCAGTTCTTC. It yields the protein CASSDSVPEQFF. This chain joins TRBV6-1 and TRBJ2-1; D is uncertain. The germline gives CDR1 MNHNS, CDR2 SASEGT. CDR3 length equals 12 residues. Trimming pared 3 bases from V and 9 bases from J, leaving 9 bases between.

The chain links TRBV11-2 to TRBJ1-1; no firm D call. Germline CDR1 reads SGHAT; CDR2 reads FQNNGV. V lost 3 bases to trimming and J lost 3 bases, with 11 bases between them. The CDR3 runs 14 residues. CDR3 nucleotides: TGTGCCAGCAGCTTTCGGGTAGTCGACACTGAAGCTTTCTTT. Protein product: CASSFRVVDTEAFF.

The chain carries TRBV7-2 and TRBJ2-1; 9 nucleotides agree with TRBD2. The ends lost 1 base at V and 0 bases at J; junction bases unmatched: 7. From germline, CDR1 is SGHTA and CDR2 FQGNSA. The CDR3 totals 18 residues. The CDR3 sequence: CASSLEASGASSYNEQFF. CDR3 in DNA: TGTGCCAGCAGCTTAGAGGCTAGCGGGGCCAGCTCCTACAATGAGCAGTTCTTC.

This chain connects TRBV4-3 to TRBJ1-2; D perhaps matches TRBD1 (6 bases). Germline V lookup: CDR1 LGHNA, CDR2 YSLEER. The length of the CDR3 is 15 residues. Trimming took 4 bases from V and 3 from J, leaving 15 bases between them. The DNA for the CDR3 is TGCGCCAGCAGCCCATCACAGGGTCTGGACTATGGCTACACCTTC. Protein product: CASSPSQGLDYGYTF.

The chain combines TRBV30 with TRBJ1-1; D is possibly TRBD1 (5 bases). CDR3 size: 15 residues. CDR1 and CDR2 from the germline V gene are GTSNPN and SVGIG (reference sequence). V was shortened by 2 bases and J by 1 base, with 14 bases between the two germline ends. The DNA for the CDR3 is TGTGCCTGGAGTTGGGAGGGGTTAACGAACACTGAAGCTTTCTTT. Protein: CAWSWEGLTNTEAFF.

The V gene is TRBV7-2, the J gene TRBJ2-7; TRBD2 matches 8 bases. The CDR3 covers 13 residues. Germline-derived CDR1 and CDR2 are SGHTA and FQGNSA. Germline trimming cut 5 bases from V and 5 bases from J; bases unmatched to any gene: 5. The CDR3 region has the DNA TGTGCCAGCAGCATCGGGGGGGTCAACGAGCAGTACTTC. Its translation: CASSIGGVNEQYF.

The chain joins TRBV7-2 to TRBJ2-7, with 8 bases matching TRBD2. Germline V CDR1 and CDR2: SGHTA, FQGNSA. V lost 4 bases and J lost 7; bases outside the gene matches: 6. The CDR3 totals 13 residues. Here the CDR3 reads CASSWGTSVEQYF. The CDR3 nucleotides read TGTGCCAGCAGCTGGGGGACTAGTGTGGAGCAGTACTTC.

The J gene is TRBJ2-1, the V gene TRBV7-3; 13 bases agree with TRBD2. The germline V gene has CDR1 SGHTA and CDR2 FQGTGA. The CDR3 is 16 amino acids. The junction had 5 bases not matched to a gene; V was cut back by 5 bases and J by 4 bases. Written as DNA, the CDR3 is TGTGCCAGCAGCCCCAGACTAGCGGGGGGATACAATGAGCAGTTCTTC. Translating gives CASSPRLAGGYNEQFF.

The chain combines TRBV7-8 with TRBJ2-7; TRBD2 is a possible D gene (7 bases). Trimming pared 5 bases from V and 2 bases from J, leaving 19 bases between. This CDR3 is 16 amino acids long. Germline CDR1 is SGHVS and CDR2 is FQNEAQ. DNA of the CDR3: TGTGCCAGCAGCACCCACGGGGGGCTCCAACCCTACGAGCAGTACTTC. The encoded protein is CASSTHGGLQPYEQYF.